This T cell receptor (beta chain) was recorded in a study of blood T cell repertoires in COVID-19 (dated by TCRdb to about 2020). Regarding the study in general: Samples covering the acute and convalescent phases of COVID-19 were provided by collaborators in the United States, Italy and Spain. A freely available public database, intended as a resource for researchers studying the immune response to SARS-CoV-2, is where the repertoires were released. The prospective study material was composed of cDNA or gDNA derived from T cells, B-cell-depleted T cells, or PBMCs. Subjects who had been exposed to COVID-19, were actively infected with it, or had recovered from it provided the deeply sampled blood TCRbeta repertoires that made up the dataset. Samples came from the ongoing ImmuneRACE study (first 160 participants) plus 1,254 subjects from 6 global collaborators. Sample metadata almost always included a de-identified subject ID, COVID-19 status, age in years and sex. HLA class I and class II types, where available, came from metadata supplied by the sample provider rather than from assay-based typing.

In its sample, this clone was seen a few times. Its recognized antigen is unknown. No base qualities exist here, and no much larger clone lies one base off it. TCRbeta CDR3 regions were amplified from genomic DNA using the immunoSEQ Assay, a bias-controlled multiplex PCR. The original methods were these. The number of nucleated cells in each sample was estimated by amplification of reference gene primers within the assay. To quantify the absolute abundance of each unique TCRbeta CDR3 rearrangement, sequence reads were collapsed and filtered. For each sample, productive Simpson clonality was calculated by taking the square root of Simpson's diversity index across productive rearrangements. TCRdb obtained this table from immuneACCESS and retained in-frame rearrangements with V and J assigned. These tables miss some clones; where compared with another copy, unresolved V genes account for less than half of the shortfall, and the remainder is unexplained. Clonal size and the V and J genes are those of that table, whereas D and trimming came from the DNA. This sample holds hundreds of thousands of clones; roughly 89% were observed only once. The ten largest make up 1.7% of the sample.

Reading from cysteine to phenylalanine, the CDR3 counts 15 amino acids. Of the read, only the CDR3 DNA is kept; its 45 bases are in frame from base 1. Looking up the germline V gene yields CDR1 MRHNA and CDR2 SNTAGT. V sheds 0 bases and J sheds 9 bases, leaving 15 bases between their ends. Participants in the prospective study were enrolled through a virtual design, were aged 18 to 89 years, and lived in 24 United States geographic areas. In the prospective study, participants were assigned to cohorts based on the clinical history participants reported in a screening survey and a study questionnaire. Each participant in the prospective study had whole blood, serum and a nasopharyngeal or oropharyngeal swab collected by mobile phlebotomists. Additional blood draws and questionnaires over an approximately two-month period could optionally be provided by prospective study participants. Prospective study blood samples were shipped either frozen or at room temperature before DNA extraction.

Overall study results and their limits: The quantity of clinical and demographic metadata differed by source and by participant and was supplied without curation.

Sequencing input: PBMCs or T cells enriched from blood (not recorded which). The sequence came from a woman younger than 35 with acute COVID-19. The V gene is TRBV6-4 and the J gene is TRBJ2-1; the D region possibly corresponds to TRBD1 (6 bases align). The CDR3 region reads CASSDSSRQASEQFF. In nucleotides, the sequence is TGTGCCAGCAGTGACTCGAGCCGACAGGCTAGTGAGCAGTTCTTC.